What follows are 21 T cell receptor beta chains derived from one specimen sequenced in a study of blood T cell repertoires in COVID-19. Generated by immunoSEQ multiplex PCR, the TCRdb table keeps only in-frame clones and is missing some. The sample records approximately 110,000 clones, roughly 80% being singletons. Material for sequencing was peripheral blood. These receptor sequences come from a man between 65 and 79 years old with active or convalescent COVID-19.

This clone was counted between two and nine times. V usage is TRBV24-1 and J usage is TRBJ1-2, with no clear D. The CDR3 sequence is 12 residues long. Trimming left V 2 bases short and J 4 bases short, with 4 bases between. Germline V CDR1 and CDR2: KGHDR, SFDVKD. CDR3: CATSDSGYGYTF. CDR3 sequence (DNA): TGTGCCACCAGTGATTCCGGCTATGGCTACACCTTC.

This chain uses TRBV6-5 with TRBJ2-7; TRBD1 aligns across 9 bases. V lost 5 bases to trimming and J lost 0 bases; unmatched junction nucleotides: 5. Germline V lookup: CDR1 MNHEY, CDR2 SVGAGI. The length of the CDR3 is 15 residues. Written as DNA, the CDR3 is TGTGCCAGCAGTATGACAGGGGGTAGCTCCTACGAGCAGTACTTC. The encoded protein is CASSMTGGSSYEQYF.

This chain connects TRBV5-4 to TRBJ2-5; D might be TRBD1 (5 bases). Looked up from germline, CDR1 is SGHNT and CDR2 is YYREEE (reference sequence). The CDR3 consists of 15 residues. Deletions cut 4 bases from V and 3 bases from J, with 16 bases between. DNA of the CDR3: TGTGCCAGCAGCGCCAAGAAGACAGAGAAAGAGACCCAGTACTTC. Protein sequence: CASSAKKTEKETQYF.

This clone showed up just a few times. This chain joins TRBV3-1 (or the pseudogene TRBV3-2) and TRBJ2-5; 10 bases agree with TRBD1. This CDR3 is built from 15 residues. The germline V gene encodes CDR1 LGHDT and CDR2 YNNKEL (reference sequence). V lost 5 bases and J lost 5; bases outside the gene matches: 8. The CDR3 bases are TGTGCCAGCAGCGCCTTGACAGGGGGCTTTGAGACCCAGTACTTC. Amino acid sequence: CASSALTGGFETQYF.

The chain links TRBV10-1 to TRBJ1-1; 11 nucleotides line up with TRBD1. The germline gives CDR1 WNHNN, CDR2 SYGVQD (reference sequence). This CDR3 region has 18 residues. With V trimmed by 2 bases and J by 6 bases, 14 bases remained unmatched. The CDR3 DNA reads as TGCGCCAGCAGTGAGATCGGACAGGGGGCTTCAGATCGAGCTGAAGCTTTCTTT. This translates into CASSEIGQGASDRAEAFF.

The chain has TRBV10-3 and TRBJ2-1; the match to TRBD2 covers 15 bases. Germline loops: CDR1 ENHRY, CDR2 SYGVKD. The CDR3 totals 16 residues. V was clipped by 6 bases and J by 6 bases; unmatched bases: 6. CDR3 coding DNA: TGTGCCATCAGCCCGGGACTAGCGGGGGGACCCAATGAGCAGTTCTTC. Translated: CAISPGLAGGPNEQFF.

V usage is TRBV29-1 and J usage is TRBJ2-6, with TRBD1 as a possible D gene (5 bases). This CDR3 region has 13 residues. CDR1 and CDR2 (germline): SQVTM, ANQGSEA. V dropped 6 bases and J dropped 1 base, with 7 bases sitting between them. The CDR3 region has the DNA TGCAGCGTGGACATGTCTGGGGCCAACGTCCTGACTTTC. Translation gives CSVDMSGANVLTF.

This clone is a singleton in its sample. The chain is built from TRBV27 and TRBJ1-6, with 12 bases identical to TRBD1. Germline CDR1 is MNHEY and CDR2 is SMNVEV (reference sequence). The junction had 4 bases not matched to a gene; V was cut back by 5 bases and J by 5 bases. The length of the CDR3 is 16 residues. The CDR3 DNA follows: TGTGCCAGCAGTGGGACAGGGGGCGAGAATAATTCACCCCTCCACTTT. Translation gives CASSGTGGENNSPLHF.

This clone was seen only once. This chain joins TRBV27 and TRBJ2-1; TRBD2 aligns across 10 bases. The CDR3 runs to 16 residues. Germline V gene sequence: CDR1 MNHEY, CDR2 SMNVEV (reference sequence). With 7 bases clipped from V and 4 bases from J, the junction kept 10 bases outside the gene matches. CDR3 region: CASTEASGSTYNEQFF. In nucleotides, the CDR3 is TGTGCCAGCACCGAAGCTAGCGGGAGTACATACAATGAGCAGTTCTTC.

This rearrangement joins TRBV5-6 to TRBJ2-1; 7 bases fit TRBD1. CDR3 length: 13 residues. CDR1 is SGHDT, CDR2 YYEEEE, per germline. V dropped 6 bases and J dropped 8; count of bases not matched to a gene: 8. The CDR3 loop is CASTWTGGDEQFF. DNA for the CDR3: TGTGCCAGCACCTGGACAGGTGGCGATGAGCAGTTCTTC.

This chain uses TRBV9 with TRBJ2-3; D is undetermined. Trimming took 2 bases from V and 1 from J, leaving 8 bases between them. The CDR3 runs 14 residues. From germline, CDR1 is SGDLS and CDR2 YYNGEE. The CDR3 region is CASSVSQGTDTQYF. CDR3 nucleotide sequence: TGTGCCAGCAGCGTGAGCCAGGGCACAGATACGCAGTATTTT.

V usage is TRBV20-1 and J usage is TRBJ2-3; 8 bases align to TRBD2. The CDR3 is 15 residues long. The ends lost 3 bases at V and 6 bases at J; junction bases unmatched: 11. The germline gives CDR1 DFQATT, CDR2 SNEGSKA (reference sequence). The DNA of the CDR3 is TGCAGTGCTAGTAAAGGTCCAGCGGGAGACGATACGCAGTATTTT. This sequence encodes CSASKGPAGDDTQYF.

This sequence joins TRBV30 and TRBJ1-2, with TRBD1 matching over 7 bases. V shed 3 bases and J 7 bases; nucleotides not matched to a gene: 5. Looked up from germline, CDR1 is GTSNPN and CDR2 is SVGIG (reference sequence). The CDR3 consists of 12 residues. CDR3 sequence: CAWRDGQVGYTF. CDR3 DNA: TGTGCCTGGAGAGATGGACAGGTTGGCTACACCTTC.

The chain joins TRBV5-8 to TRBJ1-2, with no clear D. V lost 0 bases to trimming and J lost 3 bases, with 9 bases between them. Per germline, CDR1 SGHTS and CDR2 YDEGEE. This CDR3 contains 14 residues. Here the CDR3 reads CASSLERAHYGYTF. The DNA of the CDR3 is TGTGCCAGCAGCTTGGAGAGGGCCCACTATGGCTACACCTTC.

This clone showed up just once. The rearrangement uses TRBV7-6 and TRBJ2-3; the match to TRBD1 covers 8 bases. Trimming removed 5 bases from V and 4 bases from J; junction bases left unmatched: 14. There are 17 residues in the CDR3. Per germline, CDR1 SGHVS and CDR2 FNYEAQ. CDR3 sequence reads: CASSPGVLTGDADTQYF. The CDR3 DNA reads TGTGCCAGCAGCCCCGGCGTCCTGACAGGGGACGCAGATACGCAGTATTTT.

The chain combines TRBV7-3 with TRBJ1-1, with D possibly being TRBD1 (6 bases). The CDR3 sequence is 14 residues long. Trimming took off 2 bases at V and 0 bases at J, with 7 bases between the two ends. The germline gives CDR1 SGHTA, CDR2 FQGTGA. DNA of the CDR3: TGTGCCAGCAGCTTACAGGGGTTGAACACTGAAGCTTTCTTT. This encodes CASSLQGLNTEAFF. Combining the CDR3 with reference TRBV7-3 and TRBJ1-1 gives the whole variable domain GAGVSQTPSNKVTEKGKYVELRCDPISGHTALYWYRQSLGQGPEFLIYFQGTGAADDSGLPNDRFFAVRPEGSVSTLKIQRTERGDSAVYLCASSLQGLNTEAFFGQGTRLTVV.

The chain uses TRBV28 and TRBJ1-6, with unresolved D. V shed 6 bases and J shed 0 bases, with 12 bases lying between them. The germline gives CDR1 MDHEN, CDR2 SYDVKM. This CDR3 is built from 16 residues. For the CDR3, the DNA is TGTGCCAGCAGGCGGGCCCTGAGCTCCTATAATTCACCCCTCCACTTT. Amino acid sequence: CASRRALSSYNSPLHF.

This clone was recorded once. The gene calls are TRBV15 and TRBJ1-2; D is uncertain. Germline CDR1 reads LNHNV; CDR2 reads YYDKDF (reference sequence). V was shortened by 0 bases and J by 6 bases, with 11 bases between the two germline ends. This CDR3 spans 14 amino acids. The CDR3 DNA reads as TGTGCCACCAGCAGAGAGGAGGGCCTCCATGGCTACACCTTC. Protein: CATSREEGLHGYTF.

This clone has a handful of counts. The chain couples TRBV5-8 to TRBJ2-7, with 7 bases matching TRBD1. The trim removed 6 bases at V and 2 bases at J, leaving 8 bases unmatched. This CDR3 is 14 amino acids long. The germline V gene has CDR1 SGHTS and CDR2 YDEGEE. This CDR3 reads CASKLSGQTYEQYF. The CDR3 nucleotides are TGTGCCAGCAAACTGTCGGGACAGACCTACGAGCAGTACTTC.

This chain uses TRBV27 with TRBJ2-2; the match to TRBD2 covers 9 bases. Germline V gene data show CDR1 as MNHEY and CDR2 as SMNVEV (reference sequence). The V segment lost 3 bases and the J segment 3 bases; nucleotides outside the gene matches: 5. The CDR3 runs to 16 residues. CDR3 in amino acids: CASSLRTSVYTGELFF. In DNA form, the CDR3 reads TGTGCCAGCAGTTTGCGGACTAGCGTGTACACCGGGGAGCTGTTTTTT.

The CDR3 loop reads CASSLVQGYEQYF. The DNA for the CDR3 is TGTGCCAGCAGCTTGGTCCAGGGCTACGAGCAGTACTTC. This chain connects TRBV5-6 to TRBJ2-7; D is perhaps TRBD1 (5 bases). Between the trimmed V and J ends, which lost 0 bases and 3 bases, there was a span of 7 bases. Germline V lookup: CDR1 SGHDT, CDR2 YYEEEE. CDR3 length: 13 residues.